The sequence of this TCR beta chain was determined in a study of T cell responses to AZD1222 COVID-19 vaccine. For this clone: Its antigen is currently unknown.

Germline loops: CDR1 SNHLY, CDR2 FYNNEI. Trimming cost V 7 bases and J 4 bases, with 5 bases left between them. The CDR3 sequence is 11 residues long. Sequencing was performed with immunoSEQ multiplex PCR; in TCRdb, only in-frame clones are kept and a portion is missing. The profile covers over 70,000 clones, with roughly 86% appearing a single time and 5.8% taken by the ten largest. Study-level results: Sampling that yielded the repertoires occurred only after the peak T cell response.

The source material was peripheral blood, sampled on day 0 of AZD1222 vaccination. V gene TRBV2 combines with J gene TRBJ2-1, with no clear D. This TCR was recovered from an adult in good health. In nucleotides, the CDR3 is TGTGCCAGCAACTATTACAATGAGCAGTTCTTC. It translates to CASNYYNEQFF.